These 30 T cell receptor beta chains originate from one sample sequenced in a study of CD8 T cells in Susac syndrome. Random-hexamer reverse transcription was applied to about 0.45 to 1 ug RNA. TCRdb processed the immunoSEQ multiplex PCR reads anew with MiXCR; each CDR3 protein has one entry. Found here are 130,000 or so distinct CDR3 sequences, 96% of them singletons; the top ten hold about 0.13%. The sample was CD4+ T cells from PBMCs. The receptors derive from a human donor with Susac syndrome.

The rearrangement links TRBV19 to TRBJ2-1; no clear D. Trimming stripped 2 bases from V and 9 bases from J, with 8 bases between. CDR3 size: 12 residues. Germline V gives CDR1 LNHDA, CDR2 SQIVND (reference sequence). The CDR3 DNA is TGTGCCAGTAGTATAATCCCCAGTGAGCAGTTCTTC. This encodes CASSIIPSEQFF. The complete variable domain, with remaining parts taken from reference TRBV19 and TRBJ2-1, reads DGGITQSPKYLFRKEGQNVTLSCEQNLNHDAMYWYRQDPGQGLRLIYYSQIVNDFQKGDIAEGYSVSREKKESFPLTVTSAQKNPTAFYLCASSIIPSEQFFGPGTRLTVL.

The chain employs TRBV2 and TRBJ2-5; possibly TRBD2 for D (6 bases). CDR1 is SNHLY, CDR2 FYNNEI, per germline. The CDR3 is made up of 14 amino acids. The V gene lost 4 bases and the J gene lost 1 base, with 10 bases spanning the gap. This CDR3 reads CASSGPLAQETQYF. The CDR3 nucleotides are TGTGCCAGCAGTGGCCCACTAGCCCAAGAGACCCAGTACTTC.

J is TRBJ2-7 and V is TRBV6-5; D is possibly TRBD1 (5 bases). CDR3 length equals 15 residues. The germline CDR1 and CDR2 sequences are MNHEY and SVGAGI. The V end lost 0 bases, the J end lost 2 bases, and 11 bases lay between the germline ends. The DNA of the CDR3 is TGTGCCAGCAGTTACTCCCTTACAGGACCCTACGAGCAGTACTTC. Translated: CASSYSLTGPYEQYF.

This chain uses TRBV6-5 with TRBJ2-5; 10 bases are shared with TRBD1. CDR3 length: 14 amino acids. V shed 6 bases, J shed 4 bases, and the junction held 5 bases outside the gene matches. CDR1 and CDR2 from the germline V gene are MNHEY and SVGAGI. The CDR3 DNA reads TGTGCCAGCAGGGGGACAGGGGTGGGAGAGACCCAGTACTTC. Its translation: CASRGTGVGETQYF.

This chain joins TRBV7-2 and TRBJ1-4; D unresolved. Germline V lookup: CDR1 SGHTA, CDR2 FQGNSA. The CDR3 is 15 residues long. V shed 1 base and J shed 4 bases, with 10 bases lying between them. DNA of the CDR3: TGTGCCAGCAGCTTAGATGGGGTGATTAATGAAAAACTGTTTTTT. Amino acids: CASSLDGVINEKLFF.

The CDR3 reads CASSGSDRHTDTQYF. CDR3 bases: TGCGCCAGCAGCGGATCGGACAGACACACAGATACGCAGTATTTT. The chain recombines TRBV4-3 with TRBJ2-3; D perhaps matches TRBD1 (6 bases). Germline V gives CDR1 LGHNA, CDR2 YSLEER. This CDR3 has 15 residues. Trimming removed 5 bases at V and 2 bases at J, with 14 bases between.

The chain recombines TRBV15 with TRBJ2-5, with a tentative D call TRBD2 (7 bases). Trimming removed 8 bases at V and 1 base at J, with 8 bases between. CDR3 length: 12 residues. Germline V lookup: CDR1 LNHNV, CDR2 YYDKDF (reference sequence). The CDR3 nucleotides read TGTGCCACCCGGGGGGCCCAAGAGACCCAGTACTTC. Translation gives CATRGAQETQYF.

This sequence joins TRBV5-4 and TRBJ2-2, with D possibly TRBD2 on 5 matching bases. Trimming removed 2 bases from V and 3 bases from J, with 11 bases in between. Per germline, CDR1 SGHNT and CDR2 YYREEE (reference sequence). The length of the CDR3 is 15 residues. CDR3 coding DNA: TGTGCCAGCAGCTTCTCTCGCGGGTACACCGGGGAGCTGTTTTTT. This translates into CASSFSRGYTGELFF.

The chain carries TRBV5-6 and TRBJ2-7, with 8 bases matching TRBD2. CDR3 size: 18 residues. The J segment lost 4 bases and the V segment lost 4 bases, leaving 19 bases of the junction unmatched. Germline assignment: CDR1 SGHDT and CDR2 YYEEEE. The CDR3 loop is CASSHYSRVGRGSYEQYF. The CDR3 bases are TGTGCCAGCAGCCATTATAGCAGGGTCGGGAGGGGAAGTTACGAGCAGTACTTC. Filled out from reference TRBV5-6 and TRBJ2-7, the complete variable domain reads DAGVTQSPTHLIKTRGQQVTLRCSPKSGHDTVSWYQQALGQGPQFIFQYYEEEERQRGNFPDRFSGHQFPNYSSELNVNALLLGDSALYLCASSHYSRVGRGSYEQYFGPGTRLTVT.

This rearrangement joins TRBV29-1 to TRBJ1-1; a possible D gene is TRBD1 (6 bases). The CDR3 extends over 14 amino acids. The germline CDR1 and CDR2 sequences are SQVTM and ANQGSEA. V was cut by 2 bases and J by 5 bases, with 15 bases left in between. The CDR3 is CSVESPGQGTEAFF. In DNA, the CDR3 is TGCAGCGTTGAATCCCCGGGACAAGGTACTGAAGCTTTCTTT.

J is TRBJ2-1 and V is TRBV7-2; possibly TRBD2 for D (6 bases). In germline, CDR1 is SGHTA, CDR2 FQGNSA. The ends were cut back, 6 bases at V and 6 bases at J, with 18 bases in the middle. The CDR3 is 15 residues long. CDR3 coding DNA: TGTGCCAGCAGACCGGGAGATAGATGGGTCAATGAGCAGTTCTTC. As protein: CASRPGDRWVNEQFF.

The genes are TRBV6-5 and TRBJ1-1; D not resolved. Germline-derived CDR1 and CDR2 are MNHEY and SVGAGI. The CDR3 has 11 residues. The V and J ends lost 6 bases and 8 bases respectively, with 10 bases between them. CDR3 nucleotide sequence: TGTGCCAGCAGGGAGGGAGGGGAAGCTTTCTTT. This codes for CASREGGEAFF.

This clonotype was seen more than once but under ten times. The V gene is TRBV4-1, the J gene TRBJ2-6; either TRBD1 or TRBD2 may supply D (5 bases each). CDR1 and CDR2 (germline): MGHRA, YSYEKL. This CDR3 comprises 15 residues. The V end lost 4 bases, the J end lost 3 bases, and 10 bases lay between the germline ends. CDR3 DNA: TGCGCCAGCAGCCCGGGACCCCGTGGGGCCAACGTCCTGACTTTC. Protein: CASSPGPRGANVLTF.

The chain recombines TRBV2 with TRBJ2-5; tentatively, D is TRBD1 or TRBD2 (5 bases each). Germline values: CDR1 SNHLY, CDR2 FYNNEI. V dropped 8 bases and J dropped 1 base, with 11 bases sitting between them. There are 13 residues in the CDR3. The DNA for the CDR3 is TGTGCCAGCCCTGGGGGTTTCCAAGAGACCCAGTACTTC. It encodes CASPGGFQETQYF.

This rearrangement joins TRBV18 to TRBJ2-1; no reliable D call. The germline V gene encodes CDR1 KGHSH and CDR2 LQKENI. With 2 bases removed from V and 2 bases from J, the gap between germline ends came to 10 bases. The CDR3 contains 15 residues. CDR3 residues: CASSPTTLAYNEQFF. The CDR3 DNA is TGTGCCAGCTCACCAACTACCCTAGCCTACAATGAGCAGTTCTTC.

The chain recombines TRBV12-3 or TRBV12-4 with TRBJ2-7; weak D call: TRBD1 (6 bases). This CDR3 has 16 amino acids. Trimming took 4 bases from V and 4 from J, leaving 20 bases between them. The CDR3 here is CASSWEQGAGRYEQYF. The CDR3 region has the DNA TGTGCCAGCAGTTGGGAACAGGGAGCTGGTCGGTACGAGCAGTACTTC.

V usage is TRBV7-9 and J usage is TRBJ1-1; D is unclear. CDR1 SEHNR and CDR2 FQNEAQ come from the germline V gene (reference sequence). Trimming removed 5 bases at V and 4 bases at J, with 5 bases between. The CDR3 spans 11 residues. The CDR3 DNA reads as TGTGCCAGCAGCCCCTCCACTGAAGCTTTCTTT. Its translation is CASSPSTEAFF.

This chain joins TRBV12-3 or TRBV12-4 and TRBJ1-2, with D hard to call. The CDR3 length is 13 residues. V was shortened by 3 bases and J by 2 bases, with 7 bases between the two germline ends. This CDR3 is CASSLPNNYGYTF. The CDR3 region has the DNA TGTGCCAGCAGTTTGCCAAACAACTATGGCTACACCTTC.

V and J are TRBV30 and TRBJ2-7, with 10 bases identical to TRBD1. The V and J ends lost 2 bases and 7 bases, in that order; junction bases with no gene match: 14. Germline-derived CDR1 and CDR2 are GTSNPN and SVGIG (reference sequence). This CDR3 is 16 amino acids long. The CDR3 bases are TGTGCCTGGAGTAGTGTTCGTGGGACAGGGGCCGGGGAGCAGTACTTC. Translated, it gives CAWSSVRGTGAGEQYF.

This clonotype occurred once. The chain uses TRBV19 and TRBJ2-4; no firm D call. Germline V gene data show CDR1 as LNHDA and CDR2 as SQIVND (reference sequence). The CDR3 has 17 amino acids. The germline V and J ends were trimmed by 3 bases and 1 base, with 16 bases remaining between them. CDR3: CASSIPSLTLAKNIQYF. Written as DNA, the CDR3 is TGTGCCAGTAGTATCCCATCCTTAACGCTGGCCAAAAACATTCAGTACTTC.

The chain employs TRBV12-3 or TRBV12-4 and TRBJ1-4; TRBD1 is a possible D gene (5 bases). Between the trimmed V and J ends, which lost 1 base and 11 bases, there was a span of 8 bases. The CDR3 length is 12 residues. The CDR3 DNA is TGTGCCAGCAGTTTAGGGCAGGGTAAACTGTTTTTT. The encoded protein is CASSLGQGKLFF.

This rearrangement joins TRBV20-1 to TRBJ1-2; D uncertain. This CDR3 contains 12 residues. CDR1 is DFQATT, CDR2 SNEGSKA, per germline (reference sequence). The V end lost 1 base, the J end lost 5 bases, and 8 bases lay between the germline ends. The CDR3 loop reads CSARGGAYGYTF. DNA for the CDR3: TGCAGTGCTAGAGGAGGCGCTTATGGCTACACCTTC.

The rearrangement links TRBV11-2 to TRBJ2-7; D is unresolved. Germline CDR1 and CDR2: SGHAT and FQNNGV. V was clipped by 5 bases and J by 2 bases, with 7 bases between them. This CDR3 region has 12 residues. The CDR3 region has the DNA TGTGCCAGCAGCACCAGTCCCTACGAGCAGTACTTC. Translated, it gives CASSTSPYEQYF.

The V and J genes are TRBV3-1 and TRBJ2-3, with 11 bases aligning to TRBD1. This CDR3 contains 16 residues. V was clipped by 4 bases and J by 3 bases; unmatched bases: 6. Per the germline V gene, CDR1 is LGHDT and CDR2 is YNNKEL (reference sequence). The CDR3 loop is CASSRPGTGGTDTQYF. The CDR3 DNA reads as TGTGCCAGCAGCCGACCAGGGACAGGGGGTACAGATACGCAGTATTTT.

The J gene is TRBJ2-7, the V gene TRBV30, with a tentative D call TRBD1 (6 bases). Germline V gene lookup returns CDR1 GTSNPN and CDR2 SVGIG (reference sequence). CDR3 length equals 13 residues. Trimming removed 4 bases from V and 6 bases from J, with 16 bases in between. CDR3 nucleotide sequence: TGTGCCTGGAAGGGACACCGATCAAGCGAGCAGTACTTC. It specifies CAWKGHRSSEQYF.

The chain links TRBV12-3 or TRBV12-4 to TRBJ2-5, with TRBD2 as a possible D gene (5 bases). The CDR3 is 15 amino acids. Deletions cut 8 bases from V and 4 bases from J, with 20 bases between. CDR3 residues: CASRKEGIGIETQYF. As DNA, the CDR3 is TGTGCCAGCCGGAAAGAGGGAATAGGCATAGAGACCCAGTACTTC.

The rearrangement uses TRBV24-1 and TRBJ2-1; 9 bases agree with TRBD2. The germline V gene encodes CDR1 KGHDR and CDR2 SFDVKD. The CDR3 has 17 residues. V lost 5 bases to trimming and J lost 5 bases; unmatched junction nucleotides: 12. The CDR3 DNA sequence: TGTGCCACCAGTGGAGGGTTATTAGCGGGAGTAGACAATGAGCAGTTCTTC. Its protein product is CATSGGLLAGVDNEQFF.

The J gene is TRBJ1-1, the V gene TRBV20-1; D not resolved. Trimming took 6 bases from V and 1 from J, leaving 9 bases between them. Per the germline V gene, CDR1 is DFQATT and CDR2 is SNEGSKA (reference sequence). The CDR3 consists of 12 residues. The CDR3 DNA reads TGCAGTGCGGGAGACAAGAACACTGAAGCTTTCTTT. Translated: CSAGDKNTEAFF.

The chain combines TRBV2 with TRBJ2-5, with a tentative D call TRBD2 (5 bases). Trimming left V 6 bases short and J 2 bases short, with 10 bases between. The CDR3 is 13 residues long. Germline V gives CDR1 SNHLY, CDR2 FYNNEI. DNA for the CDR3: TGTGCCAGCAGGAGGGCACGGCAAGAGACCCAGTACTTC. Its protein is CASRRARQETQYF.

This clonotype was seen only once. The rearrangement joins TRBV29-1 to TRBJ2-7, with 11 bases that match TRBD1. The CDR3 is made up of 13 amino acids. After removal of 4 bases from V and 6 bases from J, the junction contained 5 bases not matched to a gene. The germline CDR1 and CDR2 sequences are SQVTM and ANQGSEA. CDR3 in DNA: TGCAGCGTTGTCTGGACAGGGGGCGGCGAGCAGTACTTC. Its translation: CSVVWTGGGEQYF.